A selection of T cell receptor beta chains follows, all from one sample in a study of blood T cell repertoires in COVID-19. Sequenced by immunoSEQ multiplex PCR; TCRdb stores in-frame clones only, minus some. The sample gives about 240,000 clones, approximately 90% of which show up once; around 10% is in the top ten. What was sequenced was PBMCs or T cells enriched from blood (not recorded which). These receptors were taken from a man in his forties or fifties who had recovered from COVID-19. Each CDR3 is given with its conserved first and last residue. D genes are given only for firm matches.

TRBJ1-2,TRBV4-1,NA,CASSPRTVLYPYTF,TGCGCCAGCAGCCCTAGGACAGTTCTCTATCCCTACACCTTC
TRBJ2-1,TRBV7-3,NA,CASSLRAGASYNEQFF,TGTGCCAGCAGCTTAAGGGCGGGCGCCTCCTACAATGAGCAGTTCTTC
TRBJ2-7,TRBV5-8,TRBD2,CASSFAKRGSDEQYF,TGTGCCAGCAGCTTTGCGAAGCGGGGGTCGGACGAGCAGTACTTC
TRBJ2-1,TRBV4-2,TRBD1,CASSLTNVPGQGYNEQFF,TGTGCCAGCAGCCTGACTAATGTACCGGGACAGGGCTACAATGAGCAGTTCTTC
TRBJ1-1,TRBV30,NA,CAWTGFRGNTEAFF,TGTGCCTGGACCGGATTTCGAGGGAACACTGAAGCTTTCTTT
TRBJ2-1,TRBV5-4,TRBD2,CASTLGPSGGNNEQFF,TGTGCCAGCACTTTGGGGCCTAGCGGGGGCAACAATGAGCAGTTCTTC
TRBJ2-2,TRBV18,TRBD2,CASSGGTSGVTGELFF,TGTGCCAGCTCAGGAGGGACTAGCGGGGTCACCGGGGAGCTGTTTTTT
TRBJ2-3,TRBV5-6,NA,CASSPSWGGTDTQYF,TGTGCCAGCAGCCCCTCCTGGGGAGGCACAGATACGCAGTATTTT
TRBJ1-1,TRBV12-5,TRBD1,CASGDDRGRTEAFF,TGTGCTAGTGGCGATGACAGGGGGCGGACTGAAGCTTTCTTT
TRBJ1-5,TRBV5-1,TRBD1,CASRAGTDSNQPQHF,TGCGCCAGCAGGGCCGGGACAGATAGCAATCAGCCCCAGCATTTT